Sequencing of this T cell receptor (beta chain) was carried out in a study of blood T cell repertoires in COVID-19. Study-level background: In each case, the material was cDNA or gDNA derived from T cells, B-cell-depleted T cells, or PBMCs.

In the authors' workflow: Nucleated cell number was recorded as an estimate derived from reference gene primer amplification. TCRdb's table, derived via immunoSEQ multiplex PCR, lists solely in-frame clones and lacks some. V and J calls and clone size follow that table, whereas D and trimming were derived from the DNA. This sample has 150,000 to 200,000 clones; over 80% occur once, and the top ten carry nearly 5%. V was trimmed by 8 bases and J by 8 bases, leaving 15 bases between them. This CDR3 spans 13 amino acids. Looked up from germline, CDR1 is KGHDR and CDR2 is SFDVKD. The clonotype comes from a man younger than 45 with COVID-19, enrolled during active disease. The chain carries TRBV24-1 and TRBJ2-1; tentative D call: TRBD2 (5 bases). The sequencing input was peripheral blood. The CDR3 here is CATTSEGSYEQFF. The CDR3 bases are TGTGCCACCACTTCCGAGGGTAGCTATGAGCAGTTCTTC.